Listed below are T cell receptor beta chains from one sample, sequenced in a study of T cell responses to AZD1222 COVID-19 vaccine. This table comes from immunoSEQ multiplex PCR, and its TCRdb copy is limited to in-frame clones, with some not included. The sample lists about 100,000 clones, about 93% seen once, with 1.5% to 2% in the top ten. This material consisted of peripheral blood, taken on day 0 of AZD1222 vaccination. All receptors come from an adult in good health. The CDR3 runs from the conserved cysteine through the conserved F or W. Each record gives: J gene, D gene, V gene, clone size, CDR3 DNA, CDR3 protein. The D gene is left open where the match is weak. Clone size is stated in some rows and not others, as once, few, many or a class when expanded.

TRBJ2-5,TRBD1,TRBV6-5,NA,TGTGCCAGCGGGCTGAGGGACAGGCCAGAGACCCAGTACTTC,CASGLRDRPETQYF
TRBJ2-7,TRBD1,TRBV5-1,NA,TGCGCCAGCAGCTCTTACAGGGGCGAGCAGTACTTC,CASSSYRGEQYF
TRBJ2-1,NA,TRBV11-3,NA,TGTGCCAGCAGCTTAGGATGGCGGGCGCCTTACAATGAGCAGTTCTTC,CASSLGWRAPYNEQFF
TRBJ2-1,NA,TRBV19,NA,TGTGCCAGTAGTACATCACCTAACCGGGTCACCCAAAGGAATGAGCAGTTCTTC,CASSTSPNRVTQRNEQFF
TRBJ1-5,NA,TRBV6-5,NA,TGTGCCAGCAGGTTAAGGGGCGATCAGCCCCAGCATTTT,CASRLRGDQPQHF
TRBJ1-6,NA,TRBV6-4,NA,TGTGCCAGCAGTGAAATCGGGGCAGCTTCTTCACCCCTCCACTTT,CASSEIGAASSPLHF
TRBJ2-3,TRBD1,TRBV12-3/TRBV12-4,NA,TGTGCCAGCAGTTTTACAGGGGGAGATACGCAGTATTTT,CASSFTGGDTQYF
TRBJ1-6,NA,TRBV28,NA,TGTGCCAGCAGTTTGAGGCAGGGGCTTAGCTCCTATAATTCACCCCTCCACTTT,CASSLRQGLSSYNSPLHF
TRBJ2-2,TRBD2,TRBV6-1,once,TGTGCCAGCAGTGTGCAAAGCGGGAGGGCCAACGGGGAGCTGTTTTTT,CASSVQSGRANGELFF
TRBJ1-5,NA,TRBV28,NA,TGTGCCAGCAGGGATACAATTCAGCCCCAGCATTTT,CASRDTIQPQHF
TRBJ1-2,NA,TRBV30,NA,TGTGCCTGGCGCCTTACTCCGGGTAACTATGGCTACACCTTC,CAWRLTPGNYGYTF
TRBJ2-1,TRBD2,TRBV2,NA,TGTGCCAGCAGTAACTTACTAGCGGGAGAGGTCGATGAGCAGTTCTTC,CASSNLLAGEVDEQFF
TRBJ2-5,NA,TRBV10-2,few,TGCGCCAGCAGTGAGCAGCCACAAGAGACCCAGTACTTC,CASSEQPQETQYF
TRBJ2-7,NA,TRBV5-1,NA,TGCGCCAGCAGCTTGATCGGGGGCTACGAGCAGTACTTC,CASSLIGGYEQYF
TRBJ2-2,TRBD1,TRBV28,NA,TGTGCCAGCAGCCGAACCGAAGGGGGCCCGAACACCGGGGAGCTGTTTTTT,CASSRTEGGPNTGELFF
TRBJ2-3,NA,TRBV28,NA,TGTGCCAGCAGTTCGGGTAGCGGGACAGGCACAGATACGCAGTATTTT,CASSSGSGTGTDTQYF
TRBJ1-6,TRBD1,TRBV2,NA,TGTGCCAGCAAGGGACAGGGTGGAAATTCACCCCTCCACTTT,CASKGQGGNSPLHF
TRBJ1-1,NA,TRBV4-1,once,TGCGCCAGCAGCCAAACCGGACGGTCGAACACTGAAGCTTTCTTT,CASSQTGRSNTEAFF
TRBJ1-2,NA,TRBV18,NA,TGTGCCAGCTCACCACGGGGTCAGGATGGCTACACCTTC,CASSPRGQDGYTF
TRBJ1-5,TRBD1,TRBV6-1,NA,TGTGCCAGCAGTGAGACGACAGGGGATCAGCCCCAGCATTTT,CASSETTGDQPQHF
TRBJ1-5,NA,TRBV28,NA,TGTGCCAGCAGTTTATTAGGGGGGCAGCCCCAGCATTTT,CASSLLGGQPQHF
TRBJ1-1,NA,TRBV14,NA,TGTGCCAGCAGCCAATTAGGCGAGGCTGAAGCTTTCTTT,CASSQLGEAEAFF
TRBJ2-4,TRBD1,TRBV7-9,once,TGTGCCAGCAGCCCGGACAGGGTAGGGAACATTCAGTACTTC,CASSPDRVGNIQYF
TRBJ2-1,TRBD2,TRBV7-3,NA,TGTGCCAGCAGCCCCACTAGCGGGTCTTACAATGAGCAGTTCTTC,CASSPTSGSYNEQFF
TRBJ1-1,NA,TRBV7-3,NA,TGTGCCAGCAGCTTACAGGGAAAGGTGAACACTGAAGCTTTCTTT,CASSLQGKVNTEAFF
TRBJ1-2,TRBD1,TRBV28,NA,TGTGCCAGCAGTCCTAACAGGGGTAGAGGCTATGGCTACACCTTC,CASSPNRGRGYGYTF
TRBJ1-1,NA,TRBV27,NA,TGTGCCAGCAGTCCTCGCTTGAACACTGAAGCTTTCTTT,CASSPRLNTEAFF
TRBJ1-1,NA,TRBV5-1,once,TGCGCCAGCAGCTTGACAGGCGTTAGGAATGGCTCTGAAGCTTTCTTT,CASSLTGVRNGSEAFF
TRBJ2-1,TRBD2,TRBV28,NA,TGTGCCAGCCGAGCGGGAGGAACCTACAATGAGCAGTTCTTC,CASRAGGTYNEQFF
TRBJ1-6,NA,TRBV30,NA,TGTGCCTGGAGTGCGTCACGCACAGGAGGATATAATTCACCCCTCCACTTT,CAWSASRTGGYNSPLHF
TRBJ1-4,TRBD1,TRBV5-1,NA,TGCGCCAGCAGCTTGCAGGGGGGAGGTTCTAATGAAAAACTGTTTTTT,CASSLQGGGSNEKLFF
TRBJ1-2,TRBD1,TRBV7-2,NA,TGTGCCAGCAGCCCCCCCCGGGACAGGGAGCCTGGCTACACCTTC,CASSPPRDREPGYTF
TRBJ1-1,NA,TRBV27,NA,TGTGCCAGCAACACGCGGGGAGGCGCCGCTGAAGCTTTCTTT,CASNTRGGAAEAFF
TRBJ1-5,TRBD1,TRBV7-9,NA,TGTGCCAGCAGCTTAACAGGGGATCAGCCCCAGCATTTT,CASSLTGDQPQHF
TRBJ2-1,NA,TRBV15,NA,TGTGCCACCAGCCCGGCCACTTATAACAATGAGCAGTTCTTC,CATSPATYNNEQFF
TRBJ2-2,NA,TRBV6-4,once,TGTGCCAGCAGTGTTGGGAACACCGGGGAGCTGTTTTTT,CASSVGNTGELFF
TRBJ1-4,NA,TRBV28,NA,TGTGCCAGCAGTTTCCCCAGGTTGGGTGAAAAACTGTTTTTT,CASSFPRLGEKLFF
TRBJ2-3,TRBD2,TRBV7-2,NA,TGTGCCAGCAGCTTGGGACTAGGCGGCACAGATACGCAGTATTTT,CASSLGLGGTDTQYF
TRBJ2-1,TRBD2,TRBV19,NA,TGTGCCAGTAGTGGCAGGACTAGCGGGAGCTCCTACAATGAGCAGTTCTTC,CASSGRTSGSSYNEQFF
TRBJ1-1,NA,TRBV3-1/TRBV3-2,NA,TGTGCCAGCACTCAAATGCGGGGGGCGGGTAAGGGAACTGAAGCTTTCTTT,CASTQMRGAGKGTEAFF
TRBJ1-6,NA,TRBV28,NA,TGTGCCACCGAGGCGGGGAGGTATAATTCACCCCTCCACTTT,CATEAGRYNSPLHF